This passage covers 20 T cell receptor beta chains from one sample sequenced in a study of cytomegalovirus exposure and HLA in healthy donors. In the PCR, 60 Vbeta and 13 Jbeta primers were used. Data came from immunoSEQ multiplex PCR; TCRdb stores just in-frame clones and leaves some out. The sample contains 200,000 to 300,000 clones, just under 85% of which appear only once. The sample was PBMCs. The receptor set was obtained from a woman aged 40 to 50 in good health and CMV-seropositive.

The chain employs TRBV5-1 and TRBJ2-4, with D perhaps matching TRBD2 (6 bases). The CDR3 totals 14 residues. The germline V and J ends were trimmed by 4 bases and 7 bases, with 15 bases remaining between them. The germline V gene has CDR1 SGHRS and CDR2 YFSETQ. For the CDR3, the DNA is TGCGCCAGCAGCCCGGACTACGGTGGGAACATTCAGTACTTC. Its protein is CASSPDYGGNIQYF.

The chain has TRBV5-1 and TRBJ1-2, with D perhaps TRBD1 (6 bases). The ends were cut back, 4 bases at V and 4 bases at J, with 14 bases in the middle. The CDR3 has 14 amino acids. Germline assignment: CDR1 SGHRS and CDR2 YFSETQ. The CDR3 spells CASSQGGDGYGYTF. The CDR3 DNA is TGCGCCAGCAGCCAAGGGGGAGATGGCTATGGCTACACCTTC. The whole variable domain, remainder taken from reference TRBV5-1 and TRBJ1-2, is KAGVTQTPRYLIKTRGQQVTLSCSPISGHRSVSWYQQTPGQGLQFLFEYFSETQRNKGNFPGRFSGRQFSNSRSEMNVSTLELGDSALYLCASSQGGDGYGYTFGSGTRLTVV.

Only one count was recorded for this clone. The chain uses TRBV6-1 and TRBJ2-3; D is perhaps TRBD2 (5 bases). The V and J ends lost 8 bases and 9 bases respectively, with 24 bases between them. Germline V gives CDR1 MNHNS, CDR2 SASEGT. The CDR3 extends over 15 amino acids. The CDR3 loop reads CASGELVVALYTQYF. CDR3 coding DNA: TGTGCCAGCGGAGAACTAGTCGTCGCCTTGTACACGCAGTATTTT.

CDR3 sequence: CAWRAGGRVETQYF. The CDR3 DNA is TGTGCCTGGAGAGCTGGCGGGAGAGTGGAGACCCAGTACTTC. The chain is built from TRBV30 and TRBJ2-5; 7 bases map to TRBD2. The V gene's germline CDR1 is GTSNPN and CDR2 SVGIG (reference sequence). The CDR3 extends over 14 amino acids. V lost 3 bases and J lost 5; bases outside the gene matches: 9. Using reference TRBV30 and TRBJ2-5 for the parts outside the CDR3, the full variable domain is SQTIHQWPATLVQPVGSPLSLECTVEGTSNPNLYWYRQAAGRGLQLLFYSVGIGQISSEVPQNLSASRPQDRQFILSSKKLLLSDSGFYLCAWRAGGRVETQYFGPGTRLLVL.

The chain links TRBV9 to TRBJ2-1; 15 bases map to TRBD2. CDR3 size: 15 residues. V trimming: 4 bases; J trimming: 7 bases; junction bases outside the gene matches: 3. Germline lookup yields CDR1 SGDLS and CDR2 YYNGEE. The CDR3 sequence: CASSSGLAGGNEQFF. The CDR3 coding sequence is TGTGCCAGCAGCTCAGGACTAGCGGGAGGGAATGAGCAGTTCTTC.

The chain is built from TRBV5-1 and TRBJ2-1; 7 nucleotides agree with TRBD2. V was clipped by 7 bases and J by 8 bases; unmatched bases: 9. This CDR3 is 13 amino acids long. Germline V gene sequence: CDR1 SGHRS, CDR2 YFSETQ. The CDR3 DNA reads TGCGCCAGCTCCGAGGGCGGGAGCTATGAGCAGTTCTTC. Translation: CASSEGGSYEQFF.

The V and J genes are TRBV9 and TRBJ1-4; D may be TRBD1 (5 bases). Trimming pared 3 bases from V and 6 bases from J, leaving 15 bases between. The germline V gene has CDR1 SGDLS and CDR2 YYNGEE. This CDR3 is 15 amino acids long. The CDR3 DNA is TGTGCCAGCAGCGAGACGGGGGGGATAGATGAAAAACTGTTTTTT. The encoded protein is CASSETGGIDEKLFF.

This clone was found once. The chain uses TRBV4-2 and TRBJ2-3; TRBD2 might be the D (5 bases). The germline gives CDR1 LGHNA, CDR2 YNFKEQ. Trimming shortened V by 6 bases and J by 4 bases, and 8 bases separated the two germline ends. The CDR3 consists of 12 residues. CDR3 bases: TGTGCCAGCAGGGCCGGGGCAGATACGCAGTATTTT. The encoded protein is CASRAGADTQYF.

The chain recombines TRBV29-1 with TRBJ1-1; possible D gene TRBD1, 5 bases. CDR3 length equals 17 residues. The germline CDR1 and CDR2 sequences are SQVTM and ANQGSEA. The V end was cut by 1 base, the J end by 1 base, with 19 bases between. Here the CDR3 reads CSVEGSTQATWNTEAFF. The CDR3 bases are TGCAGCGTTGAAGGAAGTACACAGGCAACCTGGAACACTGAAGCTTTCTTT.

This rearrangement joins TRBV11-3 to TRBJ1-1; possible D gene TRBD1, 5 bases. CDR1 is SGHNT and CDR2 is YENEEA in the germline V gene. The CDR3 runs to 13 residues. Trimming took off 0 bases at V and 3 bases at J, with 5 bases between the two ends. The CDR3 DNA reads TGTGCCAGCAGCTTAGACAGGGACACTGAAGCTTTCTTT. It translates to CASSLDRDTEAFF.

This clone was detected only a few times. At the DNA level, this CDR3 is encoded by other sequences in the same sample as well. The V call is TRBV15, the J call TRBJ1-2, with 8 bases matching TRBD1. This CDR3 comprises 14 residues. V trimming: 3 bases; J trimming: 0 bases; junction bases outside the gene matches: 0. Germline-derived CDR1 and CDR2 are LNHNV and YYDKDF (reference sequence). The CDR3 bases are TGTGCCACCAGCAGGACAGGGGCTAACTATGGCTACACCTTC. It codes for CATSRTGANYGYTF. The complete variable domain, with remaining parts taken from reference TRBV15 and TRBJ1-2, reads DAMVIQNPRYQVTQFGKPVTLSCSQTLNHNVMYWYQQKSSQAPKLLFHYYDKDFNNEADTPDNFQSRRPNTSFCFLDIRSPGLGDTAMYLCATSRTGANYGYTFGSGTRLTVV.

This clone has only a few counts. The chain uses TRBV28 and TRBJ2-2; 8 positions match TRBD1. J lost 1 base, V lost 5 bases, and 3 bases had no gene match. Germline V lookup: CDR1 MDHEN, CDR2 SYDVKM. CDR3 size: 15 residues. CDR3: CASSPGQVNTGELFF. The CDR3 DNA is TGTGCCAGCAGTCCGGGACAGGTGAACACCGGGGAGCTGTTTTTT. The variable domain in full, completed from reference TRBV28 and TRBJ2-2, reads DVKVTQSSRYLVKRTGEKVFLECVQDMDHENMFWYRQDPGLGLRLIYFSYDVKMKEKGDIPEGYSVSREKKERFSLILESASTNQTSMYLCASSPGQVNTGELFFGEGSRLTVL.

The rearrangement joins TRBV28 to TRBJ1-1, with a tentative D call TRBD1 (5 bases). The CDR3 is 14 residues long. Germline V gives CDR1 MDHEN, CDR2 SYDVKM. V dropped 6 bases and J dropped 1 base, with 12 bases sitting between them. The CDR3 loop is CASRTGGENTEAFF. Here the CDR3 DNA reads TGTGCCAGCAGGACGGGGGGAGAGAACACTGAAGCTTTCTTT.

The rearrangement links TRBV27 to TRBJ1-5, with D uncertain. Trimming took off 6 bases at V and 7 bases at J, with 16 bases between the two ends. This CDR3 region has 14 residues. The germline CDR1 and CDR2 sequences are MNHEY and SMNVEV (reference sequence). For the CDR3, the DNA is TGTGCCAGCAGGGCCTACGGGCGCGGGCAGCCCCAGCATTTT. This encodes CASRAYGRGQPQHF.

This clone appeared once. CDR3 sequence: CASSVTSVRTGELFF. The CDR3 DNA follows: TGTGCCAGCAGCGTGACTAGCGTTAGAACCGGGGAGCTGTTTTTT. The genes are TRBV7-2 and TRBJ2-2, with 8 bases matching TRBD2. The germline V gene encodes CDR1 SGHTA and CDR2 FQGNSA. The J segment lost 5 bases and the V segment lost 5 bases, leaving 7 bases of the junction unmatched. This CDR3 spans 15 amino acids. The whole variable domain, filled in from reference TRBV7-2 and TRBJ2-2, reads GAGVSQSPSNKVTEKGKDVELRCDPISGHTALYWYRQSLGQGLEFLIYFQGNSAPDKSGLPSDRFSAERTGGSVSTLTIQRTQQEDSAVYLCASSVTSVRTGELFFGEGSRLTVL.

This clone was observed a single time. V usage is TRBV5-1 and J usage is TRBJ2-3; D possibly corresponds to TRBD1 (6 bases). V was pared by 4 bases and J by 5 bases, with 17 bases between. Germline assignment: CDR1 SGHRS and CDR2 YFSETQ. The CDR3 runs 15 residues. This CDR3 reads CASSLGHERGDTQYF. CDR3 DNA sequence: TGCGCCAGCAGCCTGGGACACGAACGGGGAGATACGCAGTATTTT.

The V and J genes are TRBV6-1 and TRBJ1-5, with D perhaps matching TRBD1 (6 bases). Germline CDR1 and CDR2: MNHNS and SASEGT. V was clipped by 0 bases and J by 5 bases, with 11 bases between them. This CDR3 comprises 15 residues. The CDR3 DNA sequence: TGTGCCAGCAGTGAAGCTATACAGGGATATCAGCCCCAGCATTTT. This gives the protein CASSEAIQGYQPQHF.

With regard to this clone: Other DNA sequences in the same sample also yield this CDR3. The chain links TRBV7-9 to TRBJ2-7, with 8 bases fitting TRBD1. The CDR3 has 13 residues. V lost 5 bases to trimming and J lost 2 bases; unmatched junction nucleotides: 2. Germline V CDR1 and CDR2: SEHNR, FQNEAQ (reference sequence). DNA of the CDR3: TGTGCCAGCAGCCTACAGGGGGCCTACGAGCAGTACTTC. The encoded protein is CASSLQGAYEQYF. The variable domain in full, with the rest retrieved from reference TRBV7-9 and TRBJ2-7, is DTGVSQNPRHKITKRGQNVTFRCDPISEHNRLYWYRQTLGQGPEFLTYFQNEAQLEKSRLLSDRFSAERPKGSFSTLEIQRTEQGDSAMYLCASSLQGAYEQYFGPGTRLTVT.

CDR3 nucleotides: TGTGCCAGCAGTCGGGAGACAGGGCCAAATCAGCCCCAGCATTTT. It specifies CASSRETGPNQPQHF. This chain uses TRBV6-5 with TRBJ1-5; 7 nucleotides agree with TRBD1. Germline CDR1 is MNHEY and CDR2 is SVGAGI. The trim removed 5 bases at V and 4 bases at J, leaving 8 bases unmatched. The CDR3 contains 15 residues.

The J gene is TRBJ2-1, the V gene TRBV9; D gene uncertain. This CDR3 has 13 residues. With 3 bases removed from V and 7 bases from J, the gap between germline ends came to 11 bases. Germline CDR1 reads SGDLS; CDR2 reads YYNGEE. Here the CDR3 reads CASSAPRENEQFF. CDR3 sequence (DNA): TGTGCCAGCAGCGCTCCCCGCGAGAATGAGCAGTTCTTC.